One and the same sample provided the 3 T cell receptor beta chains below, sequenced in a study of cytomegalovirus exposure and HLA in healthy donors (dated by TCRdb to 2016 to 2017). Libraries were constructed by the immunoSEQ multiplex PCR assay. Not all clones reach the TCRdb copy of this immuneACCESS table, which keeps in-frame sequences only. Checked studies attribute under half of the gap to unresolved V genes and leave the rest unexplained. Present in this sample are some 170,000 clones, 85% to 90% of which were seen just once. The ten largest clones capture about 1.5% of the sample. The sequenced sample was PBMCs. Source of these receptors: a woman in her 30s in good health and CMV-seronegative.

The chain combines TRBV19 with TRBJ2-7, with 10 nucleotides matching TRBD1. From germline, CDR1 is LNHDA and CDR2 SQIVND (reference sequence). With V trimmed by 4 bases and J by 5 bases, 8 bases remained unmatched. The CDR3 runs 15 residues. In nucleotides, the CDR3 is TGTGCCAGTAGTAGTCCGGGACAGGGGAGCAACGAGCAGTACTTC. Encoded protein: CASSSPGQGSNEQYF.

The CDR3 here is CASSTFVRVSNEKLFF. CDR3 in DNA: TGCGCCAGCAGCACCTTCGTCAGGGTTTCTAATGAAAAACTGTTTTTT. The chain joins TRBV4-1 to TRBJ1-4; D is perhaps TRBD1 (5 bases). Trimming took 5 bases from V and 3 from J, leaving 16 bases between them. The CDR3 sequence is 16 residues long. The germline gives CDR1 MGHRA, CDR2 YSYEKL.

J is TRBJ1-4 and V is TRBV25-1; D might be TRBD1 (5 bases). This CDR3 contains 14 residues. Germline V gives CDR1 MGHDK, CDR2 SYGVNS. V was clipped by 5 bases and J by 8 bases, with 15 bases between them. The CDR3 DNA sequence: TGTGCCAGCAGTCCCCGGGCAGGGCTCGAAAAACTGTTTTTT. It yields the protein CASSPRAGLEKLFF.